This entry concerns a single T cell receptor beta chain. The antigen is unknown. The data originate from a study of beta chain features in type 1 diabetes. V lost 1 base and J lost 8; bases outside the gene matches: 10. This CDR3 contains 16 residues. CDR1 is SGHRS and CDR2 is YFSETQ in the germline V gene. Notes on the study in general: Relative to healthy donors, patients appeared to have naive, central memory and Treg TCRB repertoires that were more similar. All four CD4+ subsets from Type 1 diabetes patients carried moderately but significantly shorter TCRB CDR3s. It was not settled here whether HLA type affects TCRB rearrangement.

Sequencing targeted expressed TCRB transcripts, as all isolated RNA had been reverse transcribed. Clones were sequenced by immunoSEQ multiplex PCR, and TCRdb holds only the in-frame ones, with some missing. The sample carries fewer than 350,000 clones, approximately 16% recorded once. Material for sequencing was naive CD4+ T cells from blood. The receptor was derived from a man between 18 and 35 years old with type 1 diabetes. The chain recombines TRBV5-1 with TRBJ1-4; the match to TRBD1 covers 8 bases. DNA for the CDR3: TGCGCCAGCAGCTTGTTTTCTGGACAGGGACCCGAAAAACTGTTTTTT. This codes for CASSLFSGQGPEKLFF.